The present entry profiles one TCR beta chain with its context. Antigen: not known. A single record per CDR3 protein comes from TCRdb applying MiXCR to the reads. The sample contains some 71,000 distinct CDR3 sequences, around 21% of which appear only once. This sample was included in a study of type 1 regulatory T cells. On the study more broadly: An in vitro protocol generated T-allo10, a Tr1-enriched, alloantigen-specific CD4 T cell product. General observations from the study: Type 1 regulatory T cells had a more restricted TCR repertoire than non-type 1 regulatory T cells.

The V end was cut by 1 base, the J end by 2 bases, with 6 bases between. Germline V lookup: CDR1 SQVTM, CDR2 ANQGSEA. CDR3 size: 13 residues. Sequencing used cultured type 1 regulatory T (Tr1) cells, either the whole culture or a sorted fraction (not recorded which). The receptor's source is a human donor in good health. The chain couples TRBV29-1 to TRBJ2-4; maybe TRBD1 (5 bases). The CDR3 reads CSVEAGTKNIQYF. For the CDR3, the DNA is TGCAGCGTTGAAGCAGGGACCAAAAACATTCAGTACTTC.